Presented here are 30 T cell receptor beta chains from one specimen sequenced in a study of T cell responses to AZD1222 COVID-19 vaccine. Assay: immunoSEQ multiplex PCR; the TCRdb copy retains only in-frame clones and omits some. The data hold about 180,000 clones, with around 90% observed a single time. This material consisted of peripheral blood, taken 28 days after the second AZD1222 dose. The receptor source for this set is an adult who received the AZD1222 COVID-19 vaccine.

This sequence joins TRBV5-1 and TRBJ1-1; D gene uncertain. This CDR3 comprises 11 residues. Deletions cut 2 bases from V and 7 bases from J, with 6 bases between. Germline V gene sequence: CDR1 SGHRS, CDR2 YFSETQ. The CDR3 loop reads CASSLGLEAFF. The CDR3 DNA sequence: TGCGCCAGCAGCTTAGGGCTTGAAGCTTTCTTT.

This chain uses TRBV6-2 or TRBV6-3 with TRBJ2-7, with TRBD1 matching over 7 bases. CDR3 length equals 14 residues. With V trimmed by 2 bases and J by 2 bases, 3 bases remained unmatched. Germline CDR1 reads MNHEY; CDR2 reads SVGEGT. The CDR3 sequence: CASSYRTGAYEQYF. In nucleotides, the CDR3 is TGTGCCAGCAGTTACCGGACAGGAGCCTACGAGCAGTACTTC.

This clone has only one observation. The chain combines TRBV6-5 with TRBJ1-4; 9 bases line up with TRBD1. CDR3 length: 15 residues. With 5 bases clipped from V and 4 bases from J, the junction kept 5 bases outside the gene matches. Germline CDR1 reads MNHEY; CDR2 reads SVGAGI. This chain's CDR3 is CASSHGQGLNEKLFF. The CDR3 DNA sequence: TGTGCCAGCAGTCACGGACAGGGGCTTAATGAAAAACTGTTTTTT.

This chain uses TRBV4-1 with TRBJ2-1; 10 bases align to TRBD1. Germline CDR1 MGHRA, CDR2 YSYEKL. The V gene end was trimmed by 4 bases and the J gene end by 12 bases; junction bases not matched to a gene: 30. There are 21 residues in the CDR3. The CDR3 loop is CASSLDPRGQGMLGPFSGQFF. The DNA for the CDR3 is TGCGCCAGCAGCCTTGACCCGCGGGGACAGGGGATGTTGGGTCCCTTTTCGGGGCAGTTCTTC.

This clone was seen once. The genes are TRBV10-3 and TRBJ2-7; TRBD2 aligns across 8 bases. CDR3 length: 17 residues. Germline V CDR1 and CDR2: ENHRY, SYGVKD. The trim removed 7 bases at V and 0 bases at J, leaving 14 bases unmatched. This chain's CDR3 is CAITTGTREFSSYEQYF. DNA for the CDR3: TGTGCCATCACTACCGGGACTAGGGAATTCAGCTCCTACGAGCAGTACTTC.

The rearrangement uses TRBV10-1 and TRBJ2-3, with D maybe TRBD2 (5 bases). Germline V lookup: CDR1 WNHNN, CDR2 SYGVQD (reference sequence). Trimming removed 10 bases at V and 2 bases at J, with 13 bases between. The length of the CDR3 is 13 residues. This chain's CDR3 is CATSPGYTDTQYF. CDR3 bases: TGCGCCACCAGCCCGGGGTACACAGATACGCAGTATTTT.

The chain recombines TRBV11-3 with TRBJ2-2, with TRBD2 identical over 7 bases. This CDR3 has 14 amino acids. Germline values: CDR1 SGHNT, CDR2 YENEEA. V was pared by 5 bases and J by 3 bases, with 3 bases of the junction left unmatched. The CDR3 region is CASSRTRYTGELFF. For the CDR3, the DNA is TGTGCCAGCAGCCGGACTAGATACACCGGGGAGCTGTTTTTT.

The chain joins TRBV11-1 to TRBJ2-7, with 9 bases identical to TRBD1. Germline values: CDR1 SGHAT, CDR2 FQDESV (reference sequence). Trimming cost V 3 bases and J 3 bases; bases outside gene matches: 3. The CDR3 contains 14 residues. CDR3 nucleotide sequence: TGTGCCAGCAGCTTTGAGGACAGGGGCTACGAGCAGTACTTC. It codes for CASSFEDRGYEQYF.

The rearrangement links TRBV7-9 to TRBJ2-6; 11 bases match TRBD1. The trim removed 7 bases at V and 0 bases at J, leaving 11 bases unmatched. Germline V gene lookup returns CDR1 SEHNR and CDR2 FQNEAQ (reference sequence). The CDR3 length is 19 residues. CDR3: CASNAGQGALLSGANVLTF. The CDR3, as DNA: TGTGCCAGCAACGCAGGACAGGGGGCTTTACTCTCTGGGGCCAACGTCCTGACTTTC.

J is TRBJ2-7 and V is TRBV4-1; 8 bases align to TRBD1. The CDR3 consists of 17 residues. V lost 2 bases and J lost 6; bases outside the gene matches: 15. Germline V lookup: CDR1 MGHRA, CDR2 YSYEKL. CDR3 region: CASSQPGRGQGLGEQYF. In DNA form, the CDR3 reads TGCGCCAGCAGCCAACCAGGCCGTGGACAGGGTCTTGGCGAGCAGTACTTC.

The rearrangement uses TRBV7-2 and TRBJ2-1; D assignment may be TRBD1 or TRBD2 (5 bases each). Germline CDR1 and CDR2: SGHTA and FQGNSA. The V end lost 4 bases, the J end lost 6 bases, and 13 bases lay between the germline ends. The CDR3 has 14 amino acids. In nucleotides, the CDR3 is TGTGCCAGCAGCTCACATGGGGGATCCAATGAGCAGTTCTTC. This codes for CASSSHGGSNEQFF.

The chain recombines TRBV30 with TRBJ2-5; the match to TRBD1 covers 7 bases. Germline V gene data show CDR1 as GTSNPN and CDR2 as SVGIG (reference sequence). Trimming cost V 0 bases and J 5 bases; bases outside gene matches: 6. The CDR3 sequence is 14 residues long. The CDR3 DNA sequence: TGTGCCTGGAGTGTAGACAGGGCCGGGGAGACCCAGTACTTC. Residues: CAWSVDRAGETQYF.

This chain connects TRBV25-1 to TRBJ1-1; D gene ambiguous. The germline V and J ends were trimmed by 5 bases and 2 bases, with 9 bases remaining between them. CDR3 length: 13 residues. Germline V gene sequence: CDR1 MGHDK, CDR2 SYGVNS. The CDR3 sequence is CASSLMGNTEAFF. DNA for the CDR3: TGTGCCAGCAGTCTGATGGGTAACACTGAAGCTTTCTTT.

The chain has TRBV5-1 and TRBJ2-3, with TRBD2 identical over 11 bases. The ends lost 4 bases at V and 0 bases at J; junction bases unmatched: 13. The CDR3 sequence is 19 residues long. The V gene's germline CDR1 is SGHRS and CDR2 YFSETQ. This chain's CDR3 is CASSPLRGLAESSTDTQYF. The CDR3 region has the DNA TGCGCCAGCAGCCCACTGAGGGGACTAGCGGAATCTAGCACAGATACGCAGTATTTT.

The chain employs TRBV28 and TRBJ1-4, with D possibly TRBD1 on 6 matching bases. This CDR3 contains 17 residues. Germline CDR1 and CDR2: MDHEN and SYDVKM. The V end lost 2 bases, the J end lost 2 bases, and 15 bases lay between the germline ends. The CDR3 here is CASSLVTGFSTNEKLFF. CDR3 nucleotide sequence: TGTGCCAGCAGTTTAGTCACAGGGTTTTCGACTAATGAAAAACTGTTTTTT.

The chain joins TRBV9 to TRBJ1-1; a possible D gene is TRBD1 (5 bases). Germline CDR1 SGDLS, CDR2 YYNGEE. The length of the CDR3 is 15 residues. Trimming stripped 0 bases from V and 2 bases from J, with 11 bases between. The CDR3: CASSVDGAGNTEAFF. The CDR3 nucleotides are TGTGCCAGCAGCGTAGATGGGGCCGGTAACACTGAAGCTTTCTTT.

The genes are TRBV2 and TRBJ1-2, with D unclear. The V end lost 6 bases, the J end lost 3 bases, and 11 bases lay between the germline ends. In germline, CDR1 is SNHLY, CDR2 FYNNEI. This CDR3 is 13 amino acids long. CDR3 sequence reads: CASRTRADYGYTF. CDR3 sequence (DNA): TGTGCCAGCAGGACGCGGGCCGACTATGGCTACACCTTC.

CDR3: CASSLGGAGENTGELFF. The CDR3 DNA is TGTGCCAGCAGCTTAGGCGGGGCGGGGGAGAACACCGGGGAGCTGTTTTTT. The chain recombines TRBV11-2 with TRBJ2-2; TRBD2 agrees at 7 bases. This CDR3 has 17 residues. J lost 1 base, V lost 1 base, and 6 bases had no gene match. CDR1 and CDR2 from the germline V gene are SGHAT and FQNNGV.

This chain joins TRBV19 and TRBJ2-7; D is unresolved. Germline CDR1 LNHDA, CDR2 SQIVND (reference sequence). Trimming pared 3 bases from V and 10 bases from J, leaving 10 bases between. The length of the CDR3 is 11 residues. CDR3 DNA sequence: TGTGCCAGTAGTATTGGCAGCGACCAGTACTTC. Protein sequence: CASSIGSDQYF.

This clone was recorded many times. This specimen includes other DNA sequences encoding the same CDR3. The CDR3 reads CASSYSAGGTEAFF. Here the CDR3 DNA reads TGTGCCAGCAGTTACTCGGCAGGGGGGACTGAAGCTTTCTTT. The genes are TRBV6-2 or TRBV6-3 and TRBJ1-1, with 7 nucleotides matching TRBD1. Germline trimming cut 0 bases from V and 5 bases from J; bases unmatched to any gene: 3. The CDR3 extends over 14 amino acids. Germline values: CDR1 MNHEY, CDR2 SVGEGT.

The chain links TRBV5-8 to TRBJ1-6; no definite D call. Germline V CDR1 and CDR2: SGHTS, YDEGEE. CDR3 length equals 16 residues. V lost 0 bases, J lost 4 bases, and 11 bases lay in between. The CDR3 loop is CASSLGRTLYNSPLHF. The CDR3 DNA follows: TGTGCCAGCAGCTTGGGAAGGACGCTTTATAATTCACCCCTCCACTTT.

The chain has TRBV18 and TRBJ1-3, with 8 bases identical to TRBD1. The ends lost 0 bases at V and 4 bases at J; junction bases unmatched: 14. Germline V gives CDR1 KGHSH, CDR2 LQKENI. This CDR3 region has 19 residues. The CDR3 spells CASSPPWQGAAASGNTIYF. The CDR3 DNA reads as TGTGCCAGCTCACCACCTTGGCAGGGGGCCGCTGCTAGCGGAAACACCATATATTTT.

The chain is built from TRBV4-2 and TRBJ1-4, with TRBD1 as a possible D gene (5 bases). V lost 2 bases and J lost 5, with 15 bases in between. The CDR3 covers 16 residues. Germline CDR1 LGHNA, CDR2 YNFKEQ. This CDR3 is CASSQSPLGPNEKLFF. The CDR3 DNA reads TGTGCCAGCAGCCAAAGTCCCTTGGGGCCAAATGAAAAACTGTTTTTT.

V is TRBV19 and J is TRBJ2-4; tentatively, D is TRBD2 (5 bases). The CDR3 extends over 17 amino acids. V lost 6 bases and J 0 bases, leaving 18 bases between the germline ends. CDR1 and CDR2 (germline): LNHDA, SQIVND (reference sequence). CDR3 residues: CASRRTNRELAKNIQYF. The CDR3 coding sequence is TGTGCCAGTAGACGAACTAATCGGGAATTAGCCAAAAACATTCAGTACTTC.

The V and J genes are TRBV6-5 and TRBJ2-3; 8 bases are shared with TRBD2. This CDR3 is 12 amino acids long. Germline assignment: CDR1 MNHEY and CDR2 SVGAGI. Trimming at V came to 5 bases and at J to 11 bases, leaving 6 bases not matched to a gene. DNA for the CDR3: TGTGCCAGCAGTCCTCCCGGGACTAGGCAGTATTTT. Encoded protein: CASSPPGTRQYF.

J is TRBJ2-5 and V is TRBV12-5; 7 bases match TRBD2. The junction had 3 bases not matched to a gene; V was cut back by 3 bases and J by 5 bases. The germline V gene encodes CDR1 LGHNT and CDR2 FRNRAP. The CDR3 is 13 residues long. Here the CDR3 reads CASGLAGGETQYF. CDR3 nucleotides: TGTGCTAGTGGTTTAGCCGGGGGGGAGACCCAGTACTTC.

This clone was detected only once. V usage is TRBV27 and J usage is TRBJ2-1; D might be TRBD1 (5 bases). The CDR3 is 15 amino acids. In germline, CDR1 is MNHEY, CDR2 SMNVEV (reference sequence). The V and J ends lost 6 bases and 4 bases respectively, with 16 bases between them. CDR3 DNA sequence: TGTGCCAGCAGGGAGCTCGGACACCAATACAATGAGCAGTTCTTC. It is translated as CASRELGHQYNEQFF.

The rearrangement joins TRBV25-1 to TRBJ1-2; TRBD1 matches at 7 bases. The CDR3 has 14 amino acids. Trimming at V came to 5 bases and at J to 4 bases, leaving 7 bases not matched to a gene. The germline V gene has CDR1 MGHDK and CDR2 SYGVNS. The CDR3 sequence: CASSNLDRTYGYTF. DNA of the CDR3: TGTGCCAGCAGTAACCTGGACAGGACCTATGGCTACACCTTC.

The rearrangement links TRBV3-1 (or the pseudogene TRBV3-2) to TRBJ2-3; 7 bases are a match to TRBD2. The V and J ends lost 1 base and 1 base, in that order; junction bases with no gene match: 5. The CDR3 sequence is 16 residues long. Germline CDR1 is LGHDT and CDR2 is YNNKEL (reference sequence). DNA for the CDR3: TGTGCCAGCAGCCAAGGGGCGGGACTACGCACAGATACGCAGTATTTT. Translation: CASSQGAGLRTDTQYF.

The V and J genes are TRBV7-2 and TRBJ2-7; D not certain. This CDR3 region has 15 residues. V dropped 1 base and J dropped 3 bases, with 13 bases sitting between them. Germline V gene sequence: CDR1 SGHTA, CDR2 FQGNSA. The CDR3 here is CASSLDALRSYEQYF. The DNA for the CDR3 is TGTGCCAGCAGCTTAGATGCCCTACGAAGCTACGAGCAGTACTTC. Full variable domain (remainder filled in from reference TRBV7-2 and TRBJ2-7): GAGVSQSPSNKVTEKGKDVELRCDPISGHTALYWYRQSLGQGLEFLIYFQGNSAPDKSGLPSDRFSAERTGGSVSTLTIQRTQQEDSAVYLCASSLDALRSYEQYFGPGTRLTVT.